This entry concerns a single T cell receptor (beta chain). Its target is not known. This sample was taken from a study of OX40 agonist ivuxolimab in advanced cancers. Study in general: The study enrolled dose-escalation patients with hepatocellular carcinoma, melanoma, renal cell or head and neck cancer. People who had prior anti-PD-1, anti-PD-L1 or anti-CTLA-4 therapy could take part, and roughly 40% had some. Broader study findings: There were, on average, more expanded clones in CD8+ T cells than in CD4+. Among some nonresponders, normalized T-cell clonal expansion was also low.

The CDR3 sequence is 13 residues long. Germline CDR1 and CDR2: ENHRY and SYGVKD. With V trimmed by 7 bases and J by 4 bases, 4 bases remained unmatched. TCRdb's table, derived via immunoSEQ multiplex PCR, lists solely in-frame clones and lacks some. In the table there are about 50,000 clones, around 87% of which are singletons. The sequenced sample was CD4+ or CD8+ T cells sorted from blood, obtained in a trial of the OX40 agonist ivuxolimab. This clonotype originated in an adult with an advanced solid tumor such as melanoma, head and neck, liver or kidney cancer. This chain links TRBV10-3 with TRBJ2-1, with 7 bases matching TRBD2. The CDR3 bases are TGTGCCATCAAGACTAGCCAGTACAATGAGCAGTTCTTC. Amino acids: CAIKTSQYNEQFF.